This T cell receptor beta chain was sequenced for a study of Graves' ophthalmopathy and Graves' hyperthyroidism. Additional autoimmune diseases, uncontrolled infections, pregnancy or lactation disqualified patients. This clonotype has ten or more counts. RNA transcripts served as template for amplifying TCR beta CDR3 sequences. The workflow started with a first-round RT-PCR run with HTBI primers and then moved on to a second-round multiplex PCR. TCRdb fed the multiplex PCR reads into MiXCR, producing one record per CDR3 protein. The sample gives about 620,000 distinct CDR3 sequences, 20% to 25% of which show up once; around 6.9% is in the top ten. The germline gives CDR1 MNHEY, CDR2 SVGEGT. The ends were cut back, 5 bases at V and 6 bases at J, with 16 bases in the middle. The CDR3 runs 14 residues.

This receptor was obtained from a woman aged 18-30 years with stable Graves' hyperthyroidism. Some clones in this sample may be carry-over from other donors' samples. The specimen was peripheral blood. The V and J genes are TRBV6-2 or TRBV6-3 and TRBJ1-2; D possibly corresponds to TRBD1 (5 bases). The CDR3 here is CASSQQGESDGYTF. CDR3 nucleotides: TGTGCCAGCAGTCAGCAAGGGGAGTCGGATGGCTACACCTTC.